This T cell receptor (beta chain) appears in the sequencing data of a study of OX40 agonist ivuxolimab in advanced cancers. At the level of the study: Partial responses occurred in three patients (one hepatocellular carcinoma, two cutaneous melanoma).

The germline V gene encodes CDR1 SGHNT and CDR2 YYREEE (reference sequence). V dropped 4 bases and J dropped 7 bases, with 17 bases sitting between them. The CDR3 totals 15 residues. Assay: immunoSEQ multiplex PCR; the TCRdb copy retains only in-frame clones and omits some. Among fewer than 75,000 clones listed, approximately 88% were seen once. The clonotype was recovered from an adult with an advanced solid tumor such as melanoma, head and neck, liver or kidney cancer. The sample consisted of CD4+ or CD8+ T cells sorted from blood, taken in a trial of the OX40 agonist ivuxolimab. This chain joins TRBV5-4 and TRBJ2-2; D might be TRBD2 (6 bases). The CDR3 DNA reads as TGTGCCAGCAGCCCTGCCAAGCGAGCGGGCGGGGAGCTGTTTTTT. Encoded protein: CASSPAKRAGGELFF. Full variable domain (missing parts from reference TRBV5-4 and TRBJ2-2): ETGVTQSPTHLIKTRGQQVTLRCSSQSGHNTVSWYQQALGQGPQFIFQYYREEENGRGNFPPRFSGLQFPNYSSELNVNALELDDSALYLCASSPAKRAGGELFFGEGSRLTVL.